The rows below give T cell receptor beta chains drawn from one sample of a study of long-term antiretroviral therapy in people with HIV. Clones were read by immunoSEQ multiplex PCR, and TCRdb kept only the in-frame ones, dropping some. Here the sample spans about 30,000 clones, 90% to 95% being singletons. This specimen consisted of unsorted PBMCs, obtained around 7.4 years after starting antiretroviral therapy. These receptors all come from a man aged 50 to 59 with HIV. The CDR3 runs from the conserved cysteine through the conserved F or W. Each record gives: CDR3 protein, V gene, J gene, clone size. Clone sizes are given selectively: once, few, many, or a class where the clone is expanded.

CASSLLAGGLYEQYF,TRBV19,TRBJ2-7,-
CASSLGPADAGEQYF,TRBV5-6,TRBJ2-5,-
CASSIASYNEQFF,TRBV19,TRBJ2-1,few
CAISEVTGSYEQYF,TRBV10-3,TRBJ2-7,-
CASSQGQASYEQYF,TRBV4-3,TRBJ2-7,once
CASSVGGQRQETQYF,TRBV9,TRBJ2-5,-
CASSEDHRDYYGYTF,TRBV6-1,TRBJ1-2,-
CASSPTSGGGTDTQYF,TRBV6-6,TRBJ2-3,-
CASSFGNTGELFF,TRBV5-6,TRBJ2-2,-
CASSLFWGASYPDTDTQYF,TRBV28,TRBJ2-3,-
CAISELGTGFNQPQHF,TRBV10-3,TRBJ1-5,-
CSVEDRQLSYEQYF,TRBV29-1,TRBJ2-7,-
CSVTPGQENTGELFF,TRBV29-1,TRBJ2-2,-
CASSILSTGANYGYTF,TRBV19,TRBJ1-2,-